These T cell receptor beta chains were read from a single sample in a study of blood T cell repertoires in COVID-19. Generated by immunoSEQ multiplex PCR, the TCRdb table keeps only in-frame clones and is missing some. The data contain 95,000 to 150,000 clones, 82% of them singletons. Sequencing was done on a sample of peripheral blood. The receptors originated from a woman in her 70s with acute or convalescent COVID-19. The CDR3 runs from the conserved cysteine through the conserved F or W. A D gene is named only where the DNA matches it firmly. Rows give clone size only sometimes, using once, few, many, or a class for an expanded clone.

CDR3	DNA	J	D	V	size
CASSPGFGNQPQHF	TGTGCCAGTAGTCCAGGTTTCGGCAATCAGCCCCAGCATTTT	TRBJ1-5	.	TRBV19	.
CASSSTGDYGYTF	TGTGCCAGCAGCTCGACAGGGGACTATGGCTACACCTTC	TRBJ1-2	TRBD1	TRBV6-6	.
CSVEEGGDTQYF	TGCAGCGTTGAAGAAGGGGGAGATACGCAGTATTTT	TRBJ2-3	.	TRBV29-1	.
CASSYSGRGANEQFF	TGTGCCAGCAGTTACTCGGGCAGGGGGGCTAATGAGCAGTTCTTC	TRBJ2-1	.	TRBV6-2/TRBV6-3	.
CASSLGTATLTDTQYF	TGTGCCAGCAGCCTGGGGACAGCTACCCTCACAGATACGCAGTATTTT	TRBJ2-3	TRBD1	TRBV7-9	.
CASSEGGVYTEAFF	TGTGCCAGCAGTGAGGGAGGGGTTTACACTGAAGCTTTCTTT	TRBJ1-1	.	TRBV2	.
CASSLGTANTEAFF	TGCGCCAGCAGCTTGGGGACAGCGAACACTGAAGCTTTCTTT	TRBJ1-1	.	TRBV5-1	.
CSASKGRGGQTGELFF	TGCAGTGCTAGTAAAGGTCGGGGGGGGCAAACCGGGGAGCTGTTTTTT	TRBJ2-2	TRBD2	TRBV20-1	once
CASSPGGSLEQYYEQYF	TGTGCCAGCAGCCCCGGGGGGAGTCTAGAACAGTACTACGAGCAGTACTTC	TRBJ2-7	TRBD2	TRBV7-8	.
CASSLTSGETGELFF	TGTGCCAGCAGCTTAACGAGCGGGGAAACCGGGGAGCTGTTTTTT	TRBJ2-2	TRBD2	TRBV7-3	.
CATSRDLSYNEQFF	TGTGCCACCAGCAGAGATCTAAGCTACAATGAGCAGTTCTTC	TRBJ2-1	.	TRBV15	.
CASRYSGGRNEQFF	TGTGCCAGCAGGTACAGCGGGGGGAGGAATGAGCAGTTCTTC	TRBJ2-1	TRBD2	TRBV2	.
CASSSHRDRVYEQYF	TGTGCCAGCAGCTCACACCGGGACAGGGTGTACGAGCAGTACTTC	TRBJ2-7	TRBD1	TRBV7-9	.
CASSPGTGLSNQPQHF	TGTGCCAGCAGCCCCGGGACAGGGTTGAGCAATCAGCCCCAGCATTTT	TRBJ1-5	TRBD1	TRBV7-6	.
CASSPDRGSNTIYF	TGTGCCAGCTCACCAGACAGGGGGTCGAACACCATATATTTT	TRBJ1-3	TRBD1	TRBV18	.
CASSEALSGGVYNEQFF	TGTGCCAGCAGTGAAGCGCTTAGCGGGGGGGTTTACAATGAGCAGTTCTTC	TRBJ2-1	TRBD2	TRBV6-1	.
CASSPDRANYGYTF	TGCGCCAGCAGCCCCGACAGGGCCAACTATGGCTACACCTTC	TRBJ1-2	TRBD1	TRBV4-3	.
CAWSGPGYNSPLHF	TGTGCCTGGAGTGGTCCCGGCTATAATTCACCCCTCCACTTT	TRBJ1-6	.	TRBV30	.
CASSKDDGNPNTEAFF	TGTGCCAGCAGCAAGGATGACGGGAATCCGAACACTGAAGCTTTCTTT	TRBJ1-1	.	TRBV21-1	once
CASSRRAPGQGAGANVLTF	TGCGCCAGCAGCCGAAGGGCACCGGGACAGGGGGCTGGGGCCAACGTCCTGACTTTC	TRBJ2-6	TRBD1	TRBV5-1	.
CASSHILGGSKNIQYF	TGTGCCAGCAGCCATATACTCGGGGGATCCAAAAACATTCAGTACTTC	TRBJ2-4	.	TRBV4-2	.
CASSQVRGSAENTEAFF	TGCGCCAGCAGCCAAGTTCGGGGGAGTGCAGAGAACACTGAAGCTTTCTTT	TRBJ1-1	.	TRBV4-1	.
CASSMRRGNTEAFF	TGTGCCAGCAGTATGCGTCGGGGGAACACTGAAGCTTTCTTT	TRBJ1-1	.	TRBV5-8	once
CASSLGLRGLNTEAFF	TGTGCCAGCAGCTTGGGTCTCAGGGGGTTGAACACTGAAGCTTTCTTT	TRBJ1-1	TRBD1	TRBV5-4	.
CASSRLTGLNSPLHF	TGCGCCAGCAGCCGCCTGACAGGGCTTAATTCACCCCTCCACTTT	TRBJ1-6	TRBD1	TRBV4-1	.
CASSPSGGGKFNQPQHF	TGTGCCAGCAGTCCCTCGGGAGGGGGCAAATTCAATCAGCCCCAGCATTTT	TRBJ1-5	TRBD1	TRBV28	.
CASSLAGAYNEQFF	TGTGCCAGCAGCTTGGCGGGGGCTTACAATGAGCAGTTCTTC	TRBJ2-1	.	TRBV11-1	.
CASSLGAVAGGSSGANVLTF	TGTGCCAGCAGCTTAGGAGCTGTAGCGGGGGGGTCCTCTGGGGCCAACGTCCTGACTTTC	TRBJ2-6	TRBD2	TRBV11-3	.
CASSTWGQGSSEQFF	TGTGCCAGTAGTACATGGGGACAGGGTTCCAGTGAGCAGTTCTTC	TRBJ2-1	TRBD1	TRBV19	.
CASSLPLAGREETQYF	TGTGCCAGCAGCTTGCCCCTAGCGGGGCGTGAAGAGACCCAGTACTTC	TRBJ2-5	TRBD2	TRBV7-6	.
CASSRSGTTRGYTF	TGTGCCAGCAGCCGATCCGGGACTACTCGGGGCTACACCTTC	TRBJ1-2	.	TRBV7-8	.
CASSHPGQPPYGYTF	TGTGCCAGCAGCCATCCGGGACAGCCTCCTTATGGCTACACCTTC	TRBJ1-2	TRBD1	TRBV7-2	.
CATTPGQGITDTQYF	TGTGCCACCACCCCGGGACAGGGAATCACAGATACGCAGTATTTT	TRBJ2-3	TRBD1	TRBV10-3	.
CASSSTGRYGYTF	TGTGCCAGCAGCTCGACAGGACGTTATGGCTACACCTTC	TRBJ1-2	.	TRBV5-4	.
CASSRRQAGANVLTF	TGTGCCAGCAGCCGCAGACAGGCTGGGGCCAACGTCCTGACTTTC	TRBJ2-6	.	TRBV3-1/TRBV3-2	once
CASSLEPGREKLFF	TGCGCCAGCAGCTTGGAGCCAGGGCGGGAAAAACTGTTTTTT	TRBJ1-4	.	TRBV5-1	.
CASSFGTGVTDTQYF	TGTGCCAGCAGCTTTGGGACAGGGGTCACAGATACGCAGTATTTT	TRBJ2-3	TRBD1	TRBV7-2	.
CASSLARSSLGTQYF	TGTGCCAGCAGCTTAGCGCGGTCTAGCCTTGGGACCCAGTACTTC	TRBJ2-5	.	TRBV7-9	.
CASRPGGGENTEAFF	TGCGCCAGCAGACCGGGAGGGGGCGAGAACACTGAAGCTTTCTTT	TRBJ1-1	TRBD1	TRBV5-1	.
CASSASGVWNEQFF	TGTGCCAGCAGCGCTAGCGGGGTATGGAATGAGCAGTTCTTC	TRBJ2-1	TRBD2	TRBV7-2	once
CSAGRYNEQFF	TGCAGTGCTGGGAGATACAATGAGCAGTTCTTC	TRBJ2-1	.	TRBV20-1	.
CASSSGAATNEKLFF	TGTGCCAGCAGTTCCGGTGCGGCAACTAATGAAAAACTGTTTTTT	TRBJ1-4	.	TRBV7-2	.
CASTSMAGEKLFF	TGTGCCAGCACCAGCATGGCAGGGGAAAAACTGTTTTTT	TRBJ1-4	.	TRBV2	.
CASSSDFTGGARDF	TGTGCCAGCAGCTCAGACTTTACAGGGGGCGCGCGGGACTTC	TRBJ2-4	TRBD1	TRBV11-3	once
CASSSLGQGASPLHF	TGTGCCAGCAGCTCCTTAGGACAGGGGGCTTCACCCCTCCACTTT	TRBJ1-6	TRBD1	TRBV7-2	.
CASSVGSTGNTIYF	TGTGCCAGCAGCGTAGGCAGTACTGGAAACACCATATATTTT	TRBJ1-3	.	TRBV9	.
CASSLGLWFGRSGANVLTF	TGTGCCAGCAGCTTAGGACTTTGGTTTGGGAGGTCTGGGGCCAACGTCCTGACTTTC	TRBJ2-6	.	TRBV11-3	.
CASSLASRGSGNTIYF	TGTGCCAGCAGCTTAGCATCAAGAGGCTCTGGAAACACCATATATTTT	TRBJ1-3	.	TRBV7-8	.
CASSPQGALANEKLFF	TGTGCCAGCAGCCCCCAGGGGGCATTGGCTAATGAAAAACTGTTTTTT	TRBJ1-4	TRBD1	TRBV6-6	.
CASSLGGLEYGELFF	TGTGCCAGCAGCTTGGGGGGACTAGAATACGGGGAGCTGTTTTTT	TRBJ2-2	TRBD2	TRBV5-4	few